Presented here are 19 T cell receptor beta chains from one specimen sequenced in a study of T cell repertoires in cytomegalovirus infection. Via MiXCR, TCRdb re-called the reads, giving one row per CDR3 protein. The sample records fewer than 550,000 distinct CDR3 sequences, approximately 15% being singletons. The specimen was CD8+ T cells from PBMCs. The receptors derive from a human donor in good health (CMV status not recorded). Some clones in this sample may be carry-over from other donors' samples.

This clonotype was seen ten or more times. The chain's CDR3 is CASSISLEANIYNEQFF. The CDR3 DNA reads TGTGCCAGCAGCATTTCATTAGAGGCTAATATCTACAATGAGCAGTTCTTC. The V and J genes are TRBV7-9 and TRBJ2-1; no definite D call. Germline V CDR1 and CDR2: SEHNR, FQNEAQ (reference sequence). V lost 5 bases to trimming and J lost 3 bases, with 20 bases between them. This CDR3 spans 17 amino acids.

As regards this clonotype: One end of the junction does not line up with germline, which may come from a read error. The genes are TRBV6-1 and TRBJ2-7; a weak D match, TRBD1 (5 bases). Germline V gene sequence: CDR1 MNHNS, CDR2 SASEGT. This CDR3 region has 13 residues. Here the CDR3 DNA reads TGTGCCAGCAGTGAGGGGCCAACATACGAGAAGTACTTC. It translates to CASSEGPTYEKYF.

V is TRBV5-1 and J is TRBJ1-4; 11 bases are shared with TRBD1. V gave up 3 bases and J gave up 6 bases; unmatched junction bases: 4. CDR3 length: 15 amino acids. Germline V gene lookup returns CDR1 SGHRS and CDR2 YFSETQ. CDR3 sequence (DNA): TGCGCCAGCAGCTCGGAGGGACAGGGGGATGAAAAACTGTTTTTT. Its protein product is CASSSEGQGDEKLFF.

The table lists this clonotype with a count of one. This likely comes from a read error, as the CDR3 has no conserved phenylalanine or tryptophan at its end. The DNA is omitted, as the CDR3 cannot be located on it reliably, and the CDR3 follows TCRdb's listing. The chain recombines TRBV19 with TRBJ1-2. Inclusive of both ends, the CDR3 amounts to 12 amino acids. The germline gives CDR1 LNHDA, CDR2 SQIVND (reference sequence). CDR3 sequence: CASMAPNYGYTL.

This clonotype appeared many times. The gene calls are TRBV29-1 and TRBJ1-1; D unresolved. This CDR3 has 13 amino acids. From germline, CDR1 is SQVTM and CDR2 ANQGSEA. Trimming cost V 8 bases and J 0 bases, with 13 bases left between them. Here the CDR3 DNA reads TGCAGCACCGCGGGCACCATGAACACTGAAGCTTTCTTT. It specifies CSTAGTMNTEAFF.

The chain carries TRBV6-4 and TRBJ2-2, with D perhaps TRBD1 or TRBD2 (6 bases each). This CDR3 contains 16 residues. Germline V CDR1 and CDR2: MRHNA, SNTAGT. Trimming removed 6 bases at V and 0 bases at J, with 14 bases between. The CDR3 DNA reads as TGTGCCAGCAGGAAGAGGGGGGATACGAACACCGGGGAGCTGTTTTTT. This sequence encodes CASRKRGDTNTGELFF.

The rearrangement uses TRBV19 and TRBJ2-7, with 10 bases matching TRBD1. From germline, CDR1 is LNHDA and CDR2 SQIVND (reference sequence). The CDR3 has 14 amino acids. The ends lost 4 bases at V and 4 bases at J; junction bases unmatched: 4. CDR3 sequence (DNA): TGTGCCAGTAGTACTCCGGGACAGGGGTACGAGCAGTACTTC. It translates to CASSTPGQGYEQYF.

This clonotype was seen a handful of times. The chain joins TRBV5-1 to TRBJ2-5; D is possibly TRBD2 (5 bases). V was trimmed by 1 base and J by 3 bases, leaving 13 bases between them. CDR1 and CDR2 from the germline V gene are SGHRS and YFSETQ. CDR3 size: 15 residues. The CDR3 DNA reads as TGCGCCAGCAGCTTGTTCTTTCGGCGGGAAGAGACCCAGTACTTC. Protein: CASSLFFRREETQYF.

The sample holds many counts of this clonotype. This chain links TRBV19 with TRBJ2-1; 8 bases align to TRBD1. The length of the CDR3 is 16 residues. V was pared by 5 bases and J by 1 base, with 7 bases of the junction left unmatched. Germline V gene sequence: CDR1 LNHDA, CDR2 SQIVND (reference sequence). The CDR3 coding sequence is TGTGCCAGTAGTCTCCCCGGGACAGGATCCTACAATGAGCAGTTCTTC. The encoded protein is CASSLPGTGSYNEQFF.

This clonotype was counted a few times. The CDR3 spells CASNVDGATNEKLFF. The CDR3 nucleotides are TGCGCCAGCAATGTAGACGGAGCAACTAATGAAAAACTGTTTTTT. This chain joins TRBV5-1 and TRBJ1-4; D gene unclear. Germline CDR1 and CDR2: SGHRS and YFSETQ. The CDR3 is 15 residues long. V was pared by 6 bases and J by 0 bases, with 12 bases between.

The table lists this clonotype with a few counts. The DNA of the CDR3 is TGTGCCAGCGGGGCGGAGAGCTCCTACGAGCAGTACTTC. As protein: CASGAESSYEQYF. The chain is built from TRBV6-2 or TRBV6-3 and TRBJ2-7; a possible D gene is TRBD1 (5 bases). The CDR3 is 13 residues long. The germline V gene has CDR1 MNHEY and CDR2 SVGEGT. V shed 8 bases and J shed 0 bases, with 11 bases lying between them.

This clonotype turned up a few times. This chain uses TRBV14 with TRBJ1-2; D call uncertain. V was pared by 4 bases and J by 4 bases, with 19 bases between. This CDR3 spans 16 amino acids. The V gene's germline CDR1 is SGHDN and CDR2 FVKESK. In DNA form, the CDR3 reads TGTGCCAGCAGCCGTGGCTCAGGTTGGGTCGGCTATGGCTACACCTTC. Amino acid sequence: CASSRGSGWVGYGYTF.

The rearrangement links TRBV7-9 to TRBJ2-7; D uncertain. The CDR3 has 13 amino acids. The germline gives CDR1 SEHNR, CDR2 FQNEAQ (reference sequence). V was cut by 5 bases and J by 1 base, with 9 bases left in between. The CDR3 DNA reads TGTGCCAGCAGCCCCGCGAGATCCTACGAGCAGTACTTC. This translates into CASSPARSYEQYF.

Comment on this clonotype: Germline and junction disagree at one end, which may indicate a read error. This chain links TRBV7-3 with TRBJ2-1; 7 nucleotides line up with TRBD1. Germline V gene data show CDR1 as SGHTA and CDR2 as FQGTGA. This CDR3 region has 16 residues. The CDR3 region is CASSLVLGTVNNEPFF. Here the CDR3 DNA reads TGTGCAAGCAGCTTAGTCTTGGGGACAGTAAACAATGAGCCGTTCTTC.

The V and J genes are TRBV5-1 and TRBJ2-1, with TRBD2 matching over 10 bases. Trimming removed 0 bases from V and 8 bases from J; junction bases left unmatched: 8. Per the germline V gene, CDR1 is SGHRS and CDR2 is YFSETQ. This CDR3 is built from 16 residues. CDR3 coding DNA: TGCGCCAGCAGCTTGGCCCCTAGCGGGAGTCGCGATGAGCAGTTCTTC. As protein: CASSLAPSGSRDEQFF.

The DNA of the CDR3 is TGTGCCAGCAGCTTAGTTGACGGGAGCGCTGGAAACACCATATATTTT. It is translated as CASSLVDGSAGNTIYF. The genes are TRBV7-9 and TRBJ1-3; no firm D call. Germline V gene sequence: CDR1 SEHNR, CDR2 FQNEAQ (reference sequence). V shed 1 base and J shed 2 bases, with 12 bases lying between them. CDR3 length: 16 residues.

There are a few counts of this clonotype. The genes are TRBV9 and TRBJ1-1; D is possibly TRBD1 (6 bases). V lost 0 bases, J lost 0 bases, and 12 bases lay in between. The CDR3 is 16 residues long. CDR1 and CDR2 (germline): SGDLS, YYNGEE. This chain's CDR3 is CASSVEGEAMNTEAFF. The CDR3 bases are TGTGCCAGCAGCGTAGAGGGGGAGGCAATGAACACTGAAGCTTTCTTT. Together with reference TRBV9 and TRBJ1-1, the CDR3 gives the full variable domain: DSGVTQTPKHLITATGQRVTLRCSPRSGDLSVYWYQQSLDQGLQFLIQYYNGEERAKGNILERFSAQQFPDLHSELNLSSLELGDSALYFCASSVEGEAMNTEAFFGQGTRLTVV.

The chain employs TRBV6-6 and TRBJ2-5; D is unresolved. This CDR3 has 14 amino acids. Germline lookup yields CDR1 MNHNY and CDR2 SVGAGI (reference sequence). V was shortened by 6 bases and J by 5 bases, with 16 bases between the two germline ends. CDR3 in amino acids: CASRTELLLETQYF. Here the CDR3 DNA reads TGTGCCAGCAGGACCGAACTTCTTCTGGAGACCCAGTACTTC.

The chain employs TRBV27 and TRBJ2-7, with D perhaps matching TRBD1 (6 bases). V was pared by 5 bases and J by 3 bases, with 20 bases between. The germline V gene has CDR1 MNHEY and CDR2 SMNVEV (reference sequence). The CDR3 extends over 16 amino acids. The CDR3 DNA follows: TGTGCCAGCAGTCCCTCCCAAGGGGGAGTAAGCTACGAGCAGTACTTC. Encoded protein: CASSPSQGGVSYEQYF.